Listed here are 3 T cell receptor beta chains from one sample, sequenced in a study of blood T cell repertoires in COVID-19. The data were produced by immunoSEQ multiplex PCR, yet TCRdb's version contains in-frame clones alone and is incomplete. Counted here are about 220,000 clones, 88% occurring once; the ten biggest clones make up 14% to 15%. Sample: PBMCs or T cells enriched from blood (not recorded which). The receptors come from a woman between 45 and 65 years old with acute COVID-19.

The rearrangement joins TRBV5-6 to TRBJ1-2, with D possibly TRBD1 on 6 matching bases. The V end lost 0 bases, the J end lost 3 bases, and 9 bases lay between the germline ends. Germline CDR1 SGHDT, CDR2 YYEEEE. The CDR3 extends over 14 amino acids. CDR3: CASSLGGGHYGYTF. CDR3 nucleotide sequence: TGTGCCAGCAGCTTGGGCGGGGGGCACTATGGCTACACCTTC.

V is TRBV11-3 and J is TRBJ1-1; D is unclear. The CDR3 runs to 14 residues. The V gene's germline CDR1 is SGHNT and CDR2 YENEEA. Trimming took 4 bases from V and 1 from J, leaving 10 bases between them. DNA for the CDR3: TGTGCCAGCAGCTCCAGGTCAGGGAACACTGAAGCTTTCTTT. This sequence encodes CASSSRSGNTEAFF.

This clone came up a few times. The rearrangement links TRBV7-9 to TRBJ1-4; D might be TRBD1 (5 bases). V lost 5 bases and J 2 bases, leaving 12 bases between the germline ends. The CDR3 totals 15 residues. Germline lookup yields CDR1 SEHNR and CDR2 FQNEAQ (reference sequence). The CDR3 sequence: CASSASGGTNEKLFF. CDR3 nucleotide sequence: TGTGCCAGCAGCGCCTCGGGGGGGACTAATGAAAAACTGTTTTTT.